Detailed here is one T cell receptor beta chain. The data belong to a study of OX40 agonist ivuxolimab in advanced cancers. Background on the study: Ivuxolimab, which is an agonistic anti-OX40 (CD134) antibody, was administered to the patients. A mean age of approximately 64 years, range roughly 23 to 85, was recorded, and roughly 80% were male.

Method: immunoSEQ multiplex PCR; TCRdb's copy keeps in-frame clones and lacks some. The sample carries about 70,000 clones, roughly 85% recorded once. The clonotype comes from an adult with an advanced solid tumor such as melanoma, head and neck, liver or kidney cancer. This specimen consisted of CD4+ or CD8+ T cells sorted from blood, obtained in a trial of the OX40 agonist ivuxolimab.

CDR3 in amino acids: CASSPPGSMNTEAFF. Written as DNA, the CDR3 is TGTGCCAGCAGTCCCCCGGGATCCATGAACACTGAAGCTTTCTTT. The chain has TRBV2 and TRBJ1-1, with D uncertain. Trimming left V 5 bases short and J 0 bases short, with 13 bases between. The CDR3 spans 15 residues. Germline V lookup: CDR1 SNHLY, CDR2 FYNNEI.